The clone carrying this T cell receptor (beta chain) showed up many times. The CDR3 contains 14 residues. J was trimmed by 7 bases and V by 7 bases; bases with no gene match: 8. TCRdb re-analysed the RT-PCR reads in MiXCR, keeping a single row per CDR3 protein. The table records around 580,000 distinct CDR3 sequences, 10% to 15% of them present only once. This entry is derived from a study of response to subunit inactivated influenza vaccine. This sample comprised PBMCs from blood, obtained on the day of vaccination. The gene calls are TRBV12-3 or TRBV12-4 and TRBJ2-1; 9 bases match TRBD2. The clonotype comes from a man aged 50 to 60 who received an inactivated influenza vaccine. CDR3: CASISGGPGNEQFF. The CDR3 bases are TGTGCCAGCATCAGCGGGGGGCCGGGAAATGAGCAGTTCTTC.